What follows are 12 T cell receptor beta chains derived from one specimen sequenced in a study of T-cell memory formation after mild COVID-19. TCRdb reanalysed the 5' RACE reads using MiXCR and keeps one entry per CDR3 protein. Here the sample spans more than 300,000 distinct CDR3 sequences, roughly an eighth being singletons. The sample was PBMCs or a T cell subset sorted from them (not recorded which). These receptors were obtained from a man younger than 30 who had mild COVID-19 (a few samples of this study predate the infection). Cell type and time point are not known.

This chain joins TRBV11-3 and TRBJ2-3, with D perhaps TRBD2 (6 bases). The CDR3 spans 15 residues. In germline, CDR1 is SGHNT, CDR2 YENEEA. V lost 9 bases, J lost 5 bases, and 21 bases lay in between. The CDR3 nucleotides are TGTGCCAGAAAGCCGTTGAGACTAGTGCTAGATACGCAGTATTTT. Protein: CARKPLRLVLDTQYF.

CDR3 protein: CASSSQGGLNTEAFF. The CDR3 region has the DNA TGTGCCAGTAGTTCTCAGGGAGGCCTGAACACTGAAGCTTTCTTT. The chain employs TRBV19 and TRBJ1-1; D possibly corresponds to TRBD1 (5 bases). With 5 bases removed from V and 0 bases from J, the gap between germline ends came to 13 bases. Germline CDR1 LNHDA, CDR2 SQIVND (reference sequence). The CDR3 extends over 15 amino acids.

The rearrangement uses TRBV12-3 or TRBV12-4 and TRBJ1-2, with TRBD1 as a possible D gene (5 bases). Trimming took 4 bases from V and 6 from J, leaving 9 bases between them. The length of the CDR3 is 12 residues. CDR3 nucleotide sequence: TGTGCCAGCAGTTCCAGGGTGGATGGCTACACCTTC. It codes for CASSSRVDGYTF.

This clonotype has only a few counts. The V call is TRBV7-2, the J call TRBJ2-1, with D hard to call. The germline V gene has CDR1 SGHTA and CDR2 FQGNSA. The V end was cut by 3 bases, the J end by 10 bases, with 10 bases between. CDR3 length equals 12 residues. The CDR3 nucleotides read TGTGCCAGCAGCTTGGTTAGTAGAGAGCAGTTCTTC. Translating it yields CASSLVSREQFF.

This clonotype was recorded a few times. The CDR3 reads CASSQEPGDTGELFF. As DNA, the CDR3 is TGTGCCAGCAGCCAAGAACCCGGGGACACCGGGGAGCTGTTTTTT. The V and J genes are TRBV4-2 and TRBJ2-2; possible D gene TRBD2, 5 bases. V lost 0 bases, J lost 3 bases, and 8 bases lay in between. Germline CDR1 and CDR2: LGHNA and YNFKEQ. The CDR3 runs to 15 residues.

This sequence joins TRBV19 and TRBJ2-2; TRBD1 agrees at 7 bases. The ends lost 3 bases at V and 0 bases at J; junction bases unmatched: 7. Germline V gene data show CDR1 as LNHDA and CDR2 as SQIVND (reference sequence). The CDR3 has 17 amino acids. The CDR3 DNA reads TGTGCCAGTAGTATGGGACGACAGGGAACGAACACCGGGGAGCTGTTTTTT. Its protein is CASSMGRQGTNTGELFF.

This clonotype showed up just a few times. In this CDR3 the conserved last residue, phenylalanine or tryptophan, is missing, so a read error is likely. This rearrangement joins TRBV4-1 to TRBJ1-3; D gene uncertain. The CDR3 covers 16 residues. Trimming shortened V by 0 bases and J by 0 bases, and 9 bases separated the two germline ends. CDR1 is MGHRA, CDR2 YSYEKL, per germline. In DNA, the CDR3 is TGCGCCAGCAGCCAAGATCTCGCGGACTCTGGAAACACCATATATGTT. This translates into CASSQDLADSGNTIYV.

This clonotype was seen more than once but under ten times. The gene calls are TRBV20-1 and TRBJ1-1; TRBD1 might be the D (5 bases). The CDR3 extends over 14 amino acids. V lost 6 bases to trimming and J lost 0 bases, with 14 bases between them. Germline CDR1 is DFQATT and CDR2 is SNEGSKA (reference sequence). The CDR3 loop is CSAPVEGMNTEAFF. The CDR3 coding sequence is TGCAGTGCCCCCGTAGAGGGGATGAACACTGAAGCTTTCTTT.

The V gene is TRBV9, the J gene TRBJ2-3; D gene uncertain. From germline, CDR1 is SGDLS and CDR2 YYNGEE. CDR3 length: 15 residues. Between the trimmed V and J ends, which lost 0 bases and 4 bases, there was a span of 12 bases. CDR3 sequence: CASSVGSTGADTQYF. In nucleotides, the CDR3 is TGTGCCAGCAGCGTAGGCAGCACGGGCGCAGATACGCAGTATTTT.

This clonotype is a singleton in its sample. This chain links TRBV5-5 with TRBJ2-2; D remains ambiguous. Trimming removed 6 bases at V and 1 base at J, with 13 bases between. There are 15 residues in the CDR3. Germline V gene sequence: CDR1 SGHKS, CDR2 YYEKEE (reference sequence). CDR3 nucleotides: TGTGCCAGCAACTCAGGCAGGAGGAACACCGGGGAGCTGTTTTTT. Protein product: CASNSGRRNTGELFF.

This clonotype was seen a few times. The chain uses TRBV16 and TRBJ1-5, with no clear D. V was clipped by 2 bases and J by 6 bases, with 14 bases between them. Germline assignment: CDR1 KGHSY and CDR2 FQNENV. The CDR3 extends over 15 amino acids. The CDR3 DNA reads TGTGCCAGCAGCCAAAACAGCCCAACGGTTCAGCCCCAGCATTTT. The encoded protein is CASSQNSPTVQPQHF.

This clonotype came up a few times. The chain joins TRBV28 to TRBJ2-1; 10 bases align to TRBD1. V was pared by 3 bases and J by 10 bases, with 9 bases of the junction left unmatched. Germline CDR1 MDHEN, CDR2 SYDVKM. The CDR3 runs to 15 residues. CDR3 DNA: TGTGCCAGCAGTTTGACTCCCGGGACAGGGGACGAGCAGTTCTTC. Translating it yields CASSLTPGTGDEQFF.